The 9 T cell receptor beta chains below were found in one sample sequenced in a study of blood T cell repertoires in COVID-19. The method was immunoSEQ multiplex PCR; TCRdb's version includes in-frame clones alone and lacks a portion of them. The sample includes around 180,000 clones, about 87% of them seen just once. Sequences were obtained from peripheral blood. These receptors all stem from a woman aged 30 to 39 with acute or convalescent COVID-19.

This sequence joins TRBV7-8 and TRBJ2-7; 15 bases fit TRBD2. Germline V gives CDR1 SGHVS, CDR2 FQNEAQ. The CDR3 contains 15 residues. V was pared by 4 bases and J by 4 bases, with 2 bases of the junction left unmatched. CDR3 DNA sequence: TGTGCCAGCAGCTGGGGACTAGCGGGAGGTTACGAGCAGTACTTC. Translation gives CASSWGLAGGYEQYF.

J is TRBJ2-7 and V is TRBV2, with 7 bases identical to TRBD2. The CDR3 runs to 15 residues. V dropped 3 bases and J dropped 3; count of bases not matched to a gene: 8. From germline, CDR1 is SNHLY and CDR2 FYNNEI. CDR3 in DNA: TGTGCCAGCAGTGATCCGGGGGGACGAGACTACGAGCAGTACTTC. Translating gives CASSDPGGRDYEQYF.

The chain couples TRBV2 to TRBJ1-1, with D unclear. V lost 7 bases, J lost 0 bases, and 9 bases lay in between. In germline, CDR1 is SNHLY, CDR2 FYNNEI. The length of the CDR3 is 13 residues. CDR3 nucleotide sequence: TGTGCCAGCACGCGGGATATGAACACTGAAGCTTTCTTT. Protein product: CASTRDMNTEAFF.

This clone was seen a single time. The chain joins TRBV30 to TRBJ1-5; D possibly corresponds to TRBD1 (6 bases). The germline CDR1 and CDR2 sequences are GTSNPN and SVGIG (reference sequence). There are 13 residues in the CDR3. The V and J ends lost 1 base and 9 bases respectively, with 13 bases between them. CDR3 loop: CAWSGYREGPQHF. CDR3 nucleotides: TGTGCCTGGAGTGGGTACAGGGAGGGGCCCCAGCATTTT.

The J gene is TRBJ2-7, the V gene TRBV28; 9 bases line up with TRBD2. The CDR3 runs 15 residues. From germline, CDR1 is MDHEN and CDR2 SYDVKM. V gave up 3 bases and J gave up 3 bases; unmatched junction bases: 6. CDR3 amino acids: CASSFLTSGYYEQYF. The DNA for the CDR3 is TGTGCCAGCAGTTTTTTGACTAGCGGATACTACGAGCAGTACTTC.

This chain connects TRBV18 to TRBJ2-6, with D tentatively TRBD1 (5 bases). V shed 3 bases and J shed 7 bases, with 10 bases lying between them. CDR1 KGHSH and CDR2 LQKENI come from the germline V gene. The CDR3 runs 14 residues. The CDR3 loop reads CASSPDRSANVLTF. CDR3 coding DNA: TGTGCCAGCTCACCCGACAGAAGTGCCAACGTCCTGACTTTC.

J is TRBJ2-3 and V is TRBV19; 8 bases align to TRBD2. V lost 3 bases and J lost 5; bases outside the gene matches: 7. From germline, CDR1 is LNHDA and CDR2 SQIVND (reference sequence). This CDR3 contains 15 residues. DNA for the CDR3: TGTGCCAGTAGTATGCGAGCGGGAGCTCTAGATACGCAGTATTTT. Translating gives CASSMRAGALDTQYF.

The chain's CDR3 is CASSFGGKAFF. DNA of the CDR3: TGTGCCAGCAGTTTCGGAGGTAAAGCTTTCTTT. The chain carries TRBV6-5 and TRBJ1-1; no firm D call. Per germline, CDR1 MNHEY and CDR2 SVGAGI. This CDR3 contains 11 residues. Trimming stripped 4 bases from V and 9 bases from J, with 9 bases between.

CDR3 residues: CAGQLTGSYGYTF. DNA of the CDR3: TGTGCCGGACAGCTAACAGGATCTTATGGCTACACCTTC. J is TRBJ1-2 and V is TRBV28, with D possibly being TRBD1 (6 bases). The CDR3 covers 13 residues. From germline, CDR1 is MDHEN and CDR2 SYDVKM. Trimming took off 11 bases at V and 5 bases at J, with 18 bases between the two ends.